The 11 T cell receptor beta chains in this list originate from one sample, sequenced in a study of CD8+ T cells in alopecia areata. Reverse transcribed after extraction, RNA yielded cDNA as the sequencing template. Only in-frame clones appear in the TCRdb table, and some are missing; sequencing was by immunoSEQ multiplex PCR. The sample has about 140,000 clones; roughly 46% are singletons. The sequencing here drew on CD4+ T cells sorted from blood, taken at week 0. The receptors come from a human donor with alopecia areata.

The chain carries TRBV30 and TRBJ1-1, with a possible D match to TRBD1 (5 bases). CDR3 length: 11 amino acids. Germline lookup yields CDR1 GTSNPN and CDR2 SVGIG (reference sequence). The CDR3 DNA sequence: TGTGCTCAAACAGGGAACACTGAAGCTTTCTTT. Residues: CAQTGNTEAFF.

This clone was found a few times. V is TRBV18 and J is TRBJ2-5; perhaps TRBD2 as D (5 bases). V lost 0 bases and J lost 7, with 15 bases in between. Per germline, CDR1 KGHSH and CDR2 LQKENI. This CDR3 has 15 amino acids. The DNA for the CDR3 is TGTGCCAGCTCACCACCGGCCCCGAGTCGGGGGACCCAGTACTTC. Translating gives CASSPPAPSRGTQYF. The variable domain in full, completed from reference TRBV18 and TRBJ2-5, reads NAGVMQNPRHLVRRRGQEARLRCSPMKGHSHVYWYRQLPEEGLKFMVYLQKENIIDESGMPKERFSAEFPKEGPSILRIQQVVRGDSAAYFCASSPPAPSRGTQYFGPGTRLLVL.

The chain employs TRBV30 and TRBJ2-1; D could derive from TRBD1 or TRBD2 (5 bases each). The V gene's germline CDR1 is GTSNPN and CDR2 SVGIG (reference sequence). V dropped 1 base and J dropped 0 bases, with 7 bases sitting between them. The CDR3 is 14 amino acids. DNA for the CDR3: TGTGCCTGGAGTGGGGGACGCTCCTACAATGAGCAGTTCTTC. Its translation: CAWSGGRSYNEQFF.

This clone has just a few counts. This chain links TRBV29-1 with TRBJ2-1; D is unclear. CDR3 length: 9 amino acids. CDR1 SQVTM and CDR2 ANQGSEA come from the germline V gene. The CDR3 protein is CRSYNEQFF. The CDR3 DNA reads as TGCAGAAGTTACAATGAGCAGTTCTTC.

V usage is TRBV7-9 and J usage is TRBJ1-2; D is unclear. Trimming pared 4 bases from V and 4 bases from J, leaving 10 bases between. CDR1 is SEHNR and CDR2 is FQNEAQ in the germline V gene (reference sequence). The CDR3 consists of 13 residues. The CDR3 DNA follows: TGTGCCAGCAGCTCCGATCGGGGCTATGGCTACACCTTC. It specifies CASSSDRGYGYTF.

The rearrangement uses TRBV9 and TRBJ2-1; D gene uncertain. The germline V gene has CDR1 SGDLS and CDR2 YYNGEE. V lost 0 bases, J lost 0 bases, and 7 bases lay in between. The CDR3 loop spans 15 amino acids. In DNA, the CDR3 is TGTGCCAGCAGCGTAGGGGTGGGCTCCTACAATGAGCAGTTCTTC. It codes for CASSVGVGSYNEQFF.

V usage is TRBV27 and J usage is TRBJ2-3; D may be TRBD1 (5 bases). With 2 bases removed from V and 8 bases from J, the gap between germline ends came to 14 bases. Germline V lookup: CDR1 MNHEY, CDR2 SMNVEV (reference sequence). The CDR3 is 14 amino acids. The CDR3: CASSLSPSQGTQYF. CDR3 bases: TGTGCCAGCAGTTTAAGTCCTAGTCAGGGTACGCAGTATTTT.

The chain uses TRBV6-6 and TRBJ1-3; TRBD1 matches at 9 bases. Looked up from germline, CDR1 is MNHNY and CDR2 is SVGAGI (reference sequence). This CDR3 spans 15 amino acids. Losses at the gene ends were 5 bases for V and 0 bases for J; bases not matched to a gene: 2. CDR3 protein: CASSRGQGSGNTIYF. The CDR3 DNA is TGTGCCAGCAGTCGGGGACAGGGCTCTGGAAACACCATATATTTT.

V gene TRBV28 combines with J gene TRBJ2-7; 10 bases are shared with TRBD2. The CDR3 consists of 14 residues. Germline loops: CDR1 MDHEN, CDR2 SYDVKM. The V and J ends lost 5 bases and 7 bases, in that order; junction bases with no gene match: 8. The chain's CDR3 is CASSKREGRWEQYF. DNA for the CDR3: TGTGCCAGCAGTAAGCGGGAGGGCCGTTGGGAGCAGTACTTC.

J is TRBJ2-5 and V is TRBV29-1; D might be TRBD1 (7 bases). The CDR3 is made up of 19 amino acids. The ends were cut back, 2 bases at V and 2 bases at J, with 27 bases in the middle. Germline lookup yields CDR1 SQVTM and CDR2 ANQGSEA. In nucleotides, the CDR3 is TGCAGCGTTGAAAGGGGGCAGGGGGGTTTCCCGAGAAGGCAAGAGACCCAGTACTTC. It specifies CSVERGQGGFPRRQETQYF.

The sample holds a few counts of this clone. The rearrangement uses TRBV7-2 and TRBJ1-2; the D is unclear. The CDR3 covers 13 residues. V dropped 1 base and J dropped 7 bases, with 10 bases sitting between them. The germline V gene has CDR1 SGHTA and CDR2 FQGNSA. CDR3 bases: TGTGCCAGCAGCTTAGGGGGTAGGGCTGGCTACACCTTC. The encoded protein is CASSLGGRAGYTF.